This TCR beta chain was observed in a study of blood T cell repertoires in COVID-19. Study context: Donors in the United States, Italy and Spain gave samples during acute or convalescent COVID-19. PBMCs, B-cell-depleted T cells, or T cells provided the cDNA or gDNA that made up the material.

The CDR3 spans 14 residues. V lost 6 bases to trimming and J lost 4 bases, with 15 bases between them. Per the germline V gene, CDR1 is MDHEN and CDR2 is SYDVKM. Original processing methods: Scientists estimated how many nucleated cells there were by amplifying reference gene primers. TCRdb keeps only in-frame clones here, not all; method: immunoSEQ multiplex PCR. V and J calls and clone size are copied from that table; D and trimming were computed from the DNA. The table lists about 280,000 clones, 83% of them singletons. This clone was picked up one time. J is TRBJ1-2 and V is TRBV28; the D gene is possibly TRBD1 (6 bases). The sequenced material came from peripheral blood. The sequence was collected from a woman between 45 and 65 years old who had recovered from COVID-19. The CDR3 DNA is TGTGCCAGCAGATCCACAGGGACCCGCTATGGCTACACCTTC. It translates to CASRSTGTRYGYTF.